These 8 T cell receptor beta chains were all obtained from the same sample, sequenced in a study of shared T cell receptors in the human thymus. The protocol was immunoSEQ multiplex PCR, while the TCRdb copy is restricted to in-frame clones and leaves out a portion. The sample has hundreds of thousands of clones; roughly 90% are singletons. Separately, the same data were catalogued under a study of human thymus T cells.

Sequenced: thymocytes. Every receptor here comes from a boy under three years old with a congenital heart defect.

This chain links TRBV29-1 with TRBJ2-5; 7 nucleotides agree with TRBD2. The ends lost 6 bases at V and 1 base at J; junction bases unmatched: 8. The CDR3 length is 14 residues. Germline-derived CDR1 and CDR2 are SQVTM and ANQGSEA. This chain's CDR3 is CSVGLVEIQETQYF. The CDR3 DNA reads TGCAGCGTCGGACTAGTAGAGATCCAAGAGACCCAGTACTTC. The variable domain in full, completed from reference TRBV29-1 and TRBJ2-5, reads SAVISQKPSRDICQRGTSLTIQCQVDSQVTMMFWYRQQPGQSLTLIATANQGSEATYESGFVIDKFPISRPNLTFSTLTVSNMSPEDSSIYLCSVGLVEIQETQYFGPGTRLLVL.

The chain has TRBV6-6 and TRBJ1-2; TRBD1 is a possible D gene (6 bases). The germline CDR1 and CDR2 sequences are MNHNY and SVGAGI (reference sequence). V dropped 4 bases and J dropped 2 bases, with 8 bases sitting between them. The CDR3 covers 13 residues. CDR3 in amino acids: CASSSDRNYGYTF. The CDR3 coding sequence is TGTGCCAGCAGTTCAGACAGGAACTATGGCTACACCTTC.

The rearrangement links TRBV30 to TRBJ1-2; a weak D match, TRBD1 (6 bases). The CDR3 totals 17 residues. Trimming stripped 0 bases from V and 1 base from J, with 18 bases between. Germline V gene data show CDR1 as GTSNPN and CDR2 as SVGIG (reference sequence). The CDR3 here is CAWSVYAGEGDNYGYTF. CDR3 nucleotide sequence: TGTGCCTGGAGTGTGTACGCGGGAGAGGGGGATAACTATGGCTACACCTTC.

The chain carries TRBV4-1 and TRBJ2-3; 7 bases are a match to TRBD2. V trimming: 1 base; J trimming: 0 bases; junction bases outside the gene matches: 16. Germline CDR1 is MGHRA and CDR2 is YSYEKL. The CDR3 spans 20 residues. For the CDR3, the DNA is TGCGCCAGCAGCCAAGGAGATCCCGTAGCGGGTTCTACTAGCACAGATACGCAGTATTTT. Its translation: CASSQGDPVAGSTSTDTQYF.

The V call is TRBV7-2, the J call TRBJ2-1; tentatively, D is TRBD1 (6 bases). Germline loops: CDR1 SGHTA, CDR2 FQGNSA. V was pared by 8 bases and J by 7 bases, with 18 bases between. The CDR3 spans 14 residues. CDR3: CASGQGNPGNEQFF. CDR3 bases: TGTGCCAGCGGGCAGGGGAATCCGGGAAATGAGCAGTTCTTC.

CDR3 protein: CASSLGPSGGSYEQYF. CDR3 nucleotides: TGTGCCAGCAGCTTAGGGCCTAGCGGGGGCTCCTACGAGCAGTACTTC. V gene TRBV7-8 combines with J gene TRBJ2-7, with 10 bases that match TRBD2. The length of the CDR3 is 16 residues. Trimming cost V 1 base and J 0 bases; bases outside gene matches: 3. The V gene's germline CDR1 is SGHVS and CDR2 FQNEAQ. The whole variable domain, filled in from reference TRBV7-8 and TRBJ2-7, reads GAGVSQSPRYKVAKRGQDVALRCDPISGHVSLFWYQQALGQGPEFLTYFQNEAQLDKSGLPSDRFFAERPEGSVSTLKIQRTQQEDSAVYLCASSLGPSGGSYEQYFGPGTRLTVT.

J is TRBJ1-1 and V is TRBV19, with 7 bases lining up with TRBD1. The CDR3 length is 15 residues. Losses at the gene ends were 5 bases for V and 3 bases for J; bases not matched to a gene: 9. Germline lookup yields CDR1 LNHDA and CDR2 SQIVND (reference sequence). CDR3 amino acids: CASSGDRIPYTEAFF. The DNA for the CDR3 is TGTGCCAGTAGTGGGGACAGAATTCCTTACACTGAAGCTTTCTTT.

This clone was counted a single time. The J gene is TRBJ2-3, the V gene TRBV11-3; 11 bases align to TRBD2. Germline V CDR1 and CDR2: SGHNT, YENEEA. The length of the CDR3 is 15 residues. V shed 5 bases and J 10 bases; nucleotides not matched to a gene: 11. CDR3: CASSRGLAGDEAQYF. CDR3 nucleotides: TGTGCCAGCAGCCGCGGACTAGCGGGCGACGAGGCGCAGTATTTT.